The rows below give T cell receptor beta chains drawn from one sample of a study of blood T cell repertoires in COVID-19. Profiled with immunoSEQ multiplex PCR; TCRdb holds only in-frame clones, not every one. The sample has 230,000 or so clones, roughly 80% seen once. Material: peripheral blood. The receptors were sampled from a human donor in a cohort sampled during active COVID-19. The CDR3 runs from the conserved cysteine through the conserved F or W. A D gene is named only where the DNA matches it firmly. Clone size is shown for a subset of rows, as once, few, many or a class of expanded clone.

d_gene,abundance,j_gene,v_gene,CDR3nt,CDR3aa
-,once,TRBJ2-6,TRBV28,TGTGCCAGCAGGGCTTCTGGGGCCAACGTCCTGACTTTC,CASRASGANVLTF
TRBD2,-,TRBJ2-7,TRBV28,TGTGCCAGCAGCCGAGGAACTAGCGGGAGCTCCTACGAGCAGTACTTC,CASSRGTSGSSYEQYF
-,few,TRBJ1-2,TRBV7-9,TGTGCCAGCCGAGGGGGTCAATTCTATGGCTACACCTTC,CASRGGQFYGYTF
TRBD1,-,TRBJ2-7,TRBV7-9,TGTGCCAGCAGCTCACCTCGGAGGGGGACAGGGGCGAGGTACGAGCAGTACTTC,CASSSPRRGTGARYEQYF
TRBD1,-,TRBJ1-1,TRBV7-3,TGTGCCAGCAGCTTACTGGGACAGAGAAATGAAGCTTTCTTT,CASSLLGQRNEAFF
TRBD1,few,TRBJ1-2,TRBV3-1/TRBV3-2,TGTGCCAGCAGCCAAGGACAGGGGAGCTATGGCTACACCTTC,CASSQGQGSYGYTF
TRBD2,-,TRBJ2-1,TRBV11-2,TGTGCCAGCAGCACGACTAGCGGGAGTGTTAATGAGCAGTTCTTC,CASSTTSGSVNEQFF
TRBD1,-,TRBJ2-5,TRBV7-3,TGTGCCAGCAGCCGGGACAGGTACCAAGAGACCCAGTACTTC,CASSRDRYQETQYF
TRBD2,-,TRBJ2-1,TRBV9,TGTGCCAGCAGCCTGGAGGGGACTAGCGGCTACAATGAGCAGTTCTTC,CASSLEGTSGYNEQFF
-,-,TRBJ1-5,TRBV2,TGTGCCAGCAGCGCACAGGTTAACAATCAGCCCCAGCATTTT,CASSAQVNNQPQHF
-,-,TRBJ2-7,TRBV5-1,TGCGCCAGCAGCTTGGACAGGGTTTACGAGCAGTACTTC,CASSLDRVYEQYF
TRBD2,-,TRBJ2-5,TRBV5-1,TGCGCCAGCAGCACGACTAGCGGGAGCGCTGTGACCCAGTACTTC,CASSTTSGSAVTQYF
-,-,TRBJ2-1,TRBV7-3,TGTGCCAGCAGCCTGTTCCCGAACAGGGTAGATGAGCAGTTCTTC,CASSLFPNRVDEQFF
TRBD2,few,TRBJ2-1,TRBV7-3,TGTGCCAGCAGCTTTACTAGCGGGAGCAATGAGCAGTTCTTC,CASSFTSGSNEQFF
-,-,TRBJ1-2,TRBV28,TGTGCCAGCAGTTTGGGGAGCTATGGCTACACCTTC,CASSLGSYGYTF
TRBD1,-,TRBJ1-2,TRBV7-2,TGTGCCAGCAGCTTAGAGGGGACAGGGCGGGTAGGAGGCTACACCTTC,CASSLEGTGRVGGYTF
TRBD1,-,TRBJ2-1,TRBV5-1,TGCGCCAGCAGCTCGACAGGGTACAATGAGCAGTTCTTC,CASSSTGYNEQFF
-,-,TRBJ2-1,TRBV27,TGTGCCAGCAGCTTAGGGGCCCAGGGGGGCATCTACAATGAGCAGTTCTTC,CASSLGAQGGIYNEQFF
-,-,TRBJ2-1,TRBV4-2,TGTGCCAGCAGCCAAGATTCAACGGTACTTTACAATGAGCAGTTCTTC,CASSQDSTVLYNEQFF
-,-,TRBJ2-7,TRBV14,TGTGCCAGCAGCCAAGCAGGATTTACGAAGCAGTACTTC,CASSQAGFTKQYF
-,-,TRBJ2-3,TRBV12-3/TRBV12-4,TGTGCCAGCAGTCTTAGCACAGATACGCAGTATTTT,CASSLSTDTQYF
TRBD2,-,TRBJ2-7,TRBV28,TGTGCCAGCAGTCCCCCCCTAGCGGGAGTGGGGGAGCAGTACTTC,CASSPPLAGVGEQYF
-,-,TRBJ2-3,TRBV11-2,TGTGCCAGCAGCTTAGGCCCTAGGGGCCCAAGCACAGATACGCAGTATTTT,CASSLGPRGPSTDTQYF
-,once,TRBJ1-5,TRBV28,TGTGCCAGCAGTTCCCCGGGAACAACAAATCAGCCCCAGCATTTT,CASSSPGTTNQPQHF
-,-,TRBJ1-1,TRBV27,TGTGCCAGCAGTTTACAGGGCGGGAACACTGAAGCTTTCTTT,CASSLQGGNTEAFF
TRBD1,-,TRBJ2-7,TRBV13,TGTGCCAGCAGCCCCCCCGGGACAGGTCTCTACGAGCAGTACTTC,CASSPPGTGLYEQYF
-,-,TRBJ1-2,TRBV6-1,TGTGCCAGCAGTGAAGTTGGGGGGAAGGGCTATGGCTACACCTTC,CASSEVGGKGYGYTF
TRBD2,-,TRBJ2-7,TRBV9,TGTGCCAGCAGCGCGGCCCCTATAGCGGGAGCTTACTACGAGCAGTACTTC,CASSAAPIAGAYYEQYF